This T cell receptor beta chain was captured by sequencing in a study of T cell responses to AZD1222 COVID-19 vaccine. On this clone: Its target is not known.

V was shortened by 2 bases and J by 1 base, with 5 bases between the two germline ends. This CDR3 region has 13 residues. Germline V gene sequence: CDR1 SGHAT, CDR2 FQDESV (reference sequence). Study outcomes and limitations: There were mostly white British donors and more females than males, and clonal diversity was possibly underestimated.

The repertoire was sequenced with immunoSEQ multiplex PCR; TCRdb's copy has only in-frame clones and lacks some. This table has 65,000 to 100,000 clones, 80% appearing once. This receptor was identified in an adult in good health. The V call is TRBV11-1, the J call TRBJ2-5; D is uncertain. The sample consisted of peripheral blood, taken on day 0 of AZD1222 vaccination. In DNA form, the CDR3 reads TGTGCCAGCAGCTTATTTACCCAAGAGACCCAGTACTTC. This sequence encodes CASSLFTQETQYF.